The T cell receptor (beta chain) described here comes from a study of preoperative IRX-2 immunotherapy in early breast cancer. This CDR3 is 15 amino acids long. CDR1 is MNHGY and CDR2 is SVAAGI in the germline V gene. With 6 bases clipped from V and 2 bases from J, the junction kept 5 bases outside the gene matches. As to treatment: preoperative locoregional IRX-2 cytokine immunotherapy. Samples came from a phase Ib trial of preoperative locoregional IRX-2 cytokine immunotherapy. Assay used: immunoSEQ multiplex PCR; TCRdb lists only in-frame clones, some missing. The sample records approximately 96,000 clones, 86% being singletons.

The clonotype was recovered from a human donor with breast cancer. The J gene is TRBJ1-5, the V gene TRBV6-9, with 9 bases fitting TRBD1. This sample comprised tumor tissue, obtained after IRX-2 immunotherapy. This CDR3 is CASRGQGGGNQPQHF. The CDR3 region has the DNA TGTGCCAGCAGGGGACAGGGTGGGGGCAATCAGCCCCAGCATTTT.